This T cell receptor (beta chain) was captured in a study of T cell responses to AZD1222 COVID-19 vaccine. Findings and caveats of the study: Dominant at 160-218 and 743-854, vaccine-associated CD4 TCRs also spanned spike. Spike-specific TCR repertoires showed rising breadth and depth after two AZD1222 doses. Clonal diversity may have been underestimated, and the donors were mostly white British, with more females than males.

Of note for this clone: Its matching antigen is unknown.

TCRdb's table, derived via immunoSEQ multiplex PCR, lists solely in-frame clones and lacks some. The sample lists 150,000 to 160,000 clones; over 70% were seen once. This clonotype was sampled from an adult who received the AZD1222 COVID-19 vaccine. The sequenced sample was peripheral blood, obtained 28 days after the second AZD1222 dose.

The CDR3 nucleotides are TGTGCCACCAGTGATGCCGGGCCCTCCTACGAGCAGTACTTC. Its translation: CATSDAGPSYEQYF. The V gene is TRBV24-1, the J gene TRBJ2-7; D gene unclear. The V gene's germline CDR1 is KGHDR and CDR2 SFDVKD. The V end was cut by 3 bases, the J end by 0 bases, with 8 bases between. The CDR3 covers 14 residues.